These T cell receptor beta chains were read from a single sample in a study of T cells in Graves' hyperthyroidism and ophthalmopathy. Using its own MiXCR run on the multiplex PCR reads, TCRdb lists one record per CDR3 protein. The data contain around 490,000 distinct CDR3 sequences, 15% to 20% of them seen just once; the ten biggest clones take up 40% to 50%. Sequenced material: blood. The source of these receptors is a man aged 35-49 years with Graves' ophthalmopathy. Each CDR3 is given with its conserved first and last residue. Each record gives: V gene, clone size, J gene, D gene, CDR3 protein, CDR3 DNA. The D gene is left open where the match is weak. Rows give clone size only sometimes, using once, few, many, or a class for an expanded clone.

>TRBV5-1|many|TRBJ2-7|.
CASSSLPAGRSYEQYF
TGCGCCAGCAGCTCCCTTCCGGCCGGACGCTCCTACGAGCAGTACTTC
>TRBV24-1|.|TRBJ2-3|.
CATSDPGTFTDTQYF
TGTGCCACCAGTGATCCCGGGACTTTCACAGATACGCAGTATTTT
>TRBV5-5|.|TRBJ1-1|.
CASSLAGLLNTEAFF
TGTGCCAGCAGCTTGGCGGGCCTCCTGAACACTGAAGCTTTCTTT
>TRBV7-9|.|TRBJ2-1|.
CASSLGTFYNEQFF
TGTGCCAGCAGCCTCGGGACTTTTTACAATGAGCAGTTCTTC
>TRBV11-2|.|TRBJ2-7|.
CASSLSTLGNYEQYF
TGTGCCAGCAGCTTAAGCACTCTCGGAAACTACGAGCAGTACTTC
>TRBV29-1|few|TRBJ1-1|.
CSAGDTEAFF
TGCAGCGCGGGAGACACTGAAGCTTTCTTT
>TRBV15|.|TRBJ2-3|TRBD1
CATSRDRDSSTDTQYF
TGTGCCACCAGCAGAGATCGGGACAGCAGCACAGATACGCAGTATTTT
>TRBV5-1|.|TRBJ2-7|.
CASSDGGYEQYF
TGCGCCAGCAGTGACGGGGGTTACGAGCAGTACTTC
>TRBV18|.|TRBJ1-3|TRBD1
CASSPSSGTGKRNTIYF
TGTGCCAGCTCACCATCCTCCGGGACAGGGAAGAGGAACACCATATATTTT
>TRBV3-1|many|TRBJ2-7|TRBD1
CASSQGQGLSYEQYF
TGTGCCAGCAGCCAAGGACAGGGGTTATCCTACGAGCAGTACTTC
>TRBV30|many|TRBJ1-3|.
CAWSVQGSGNTIYF
TGTGCCTGGAGTGTACAAGGGTCTGGAAACACCATATATTTT
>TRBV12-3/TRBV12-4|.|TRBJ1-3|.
CASRPPGSSGNTIYF
TGTGCCAGCCGCCCCCCAGGGTCCTCTGGAAACACCATATATTTT
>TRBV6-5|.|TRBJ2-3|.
CASSYNTDTQYF
TGTGCCAGCAGTTACAACACAGATACGCAGTATTTT
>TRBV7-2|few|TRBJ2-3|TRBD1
CASSYGQGARDTQYF
TGTGCCAGCAGCTACGGACAGGGGGCGAGAGATACGCAGTATTTT
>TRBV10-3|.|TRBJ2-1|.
CAIREDYYNEQFF
TGTGCCATCAGGGAGGACTACTACAATGAGCAGTTCTTC
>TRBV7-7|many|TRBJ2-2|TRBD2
CASSRGGPGELFF
TGTGCTAGCAGTCGGGGGGGTCCGGGGGAGCTGTTTTTT
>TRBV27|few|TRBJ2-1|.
CASSPPGPRGNEQFF
TGTGCCAGCAGTCCCCCGGGACCCCGGGGGAATGAGCAGTTCTTC
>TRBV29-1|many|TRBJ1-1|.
CSVGAGLNTEAFF
TGCAGCGTTGGTGCCGGTCTGAACACTGAAGCTTTCTTT
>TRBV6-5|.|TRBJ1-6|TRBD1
CASSYSGRDSNSPLHF
TGTGCCAGCAGTTACTCGGGCCGGGACAGTAACTCACCCCTCCACTTT
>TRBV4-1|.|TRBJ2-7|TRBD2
CASSHLTGTSFDEQYF
TGCGCCAGCAGCCACTTGACCGGGACTAGCTTCGACGAGCAGTACTTC
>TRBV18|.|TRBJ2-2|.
CASSPLRDTGELFF
TGTGCCAGCTCACCACTCAGGGACACCGGGGAGCTGTTTTTT
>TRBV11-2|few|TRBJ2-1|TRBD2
CASGYPPTGTSGRAGYNEQFF
TGTGCCAGCGGATACCCCCCTACCGGGACTAGCGGGAGGGCGGGCTACAATGAGCAGTTCTTC
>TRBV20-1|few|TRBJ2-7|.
CSGGGNPSEQYF
TGCAGCGGCGGAGGGAATCCATCCGAGCAGTACTTC
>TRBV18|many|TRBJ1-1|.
CASSSINTEAFF
TGTGCCAGCTCATCAATTAACACTGAAGCTTTCTTT
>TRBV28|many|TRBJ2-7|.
CASSLEGNRAGEQYF
TGTGCCAGCAGTTTAGAGGGGAACAGGGCGGGCGAGCAGTACTTC
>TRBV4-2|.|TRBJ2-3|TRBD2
CASSPSGLAGGLLDTQYF
TGTGCCAGCAGCCCAAGTGGGCTAGCGGGGGGGCTTTTGGATACGCAGTATTTT
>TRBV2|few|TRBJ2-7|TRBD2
CASSEGGLAGTEQYF
TGTGCCAGCAGTGAAGGGGGACTAGCGGGAACCGAGCAGTACTTC
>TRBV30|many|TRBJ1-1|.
CAWTRSLNTEAFF
TGTGCCTGGACGAGGTCTTTGAACACTGAAGCTTTCTTT
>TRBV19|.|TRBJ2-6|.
CASSRTSGANVLTF
TGTGCCAGTAGTCGGACGTCAGGGGCCAACGTCCTGACTTTC
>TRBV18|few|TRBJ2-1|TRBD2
CASSPRTSGGGSYNEQFF
TGTGCCAGCTCACCGCGGACTAGCGGGGGGGGCTCCTACAATGAGCAGTTCTTC
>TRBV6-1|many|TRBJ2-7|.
CASTGSSGGEQYF
TGTGCCAGTACCGGGAGTTCGGGCGGCGAGCAGTACTTC
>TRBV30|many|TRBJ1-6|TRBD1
CAWSSTPGGHSPLHF
TGTGCCTGGAGTTCCACCCCAGGGGGTCATTCACCCCTCCACTTT